This T cell receptor (beta chain) was captured by sequencing in a study of PD-L1 blockade in urothelial cancer. Looking at the study overall: About 85% of the roughly 30 patients comprised males who had bladder-origin urothelial cancer. Regarding the study as a whole: For durable-benefit patients, tumor-associated blood clones expanded more at 3 weeks.

As concerns this clone: Its matching antigen is unknown.

Time point reported: pretreatment peripheral blood. Individual patients had between 1 and 8 samples, taken pretreatment and on-treatment. CDR1 and CDR2 (germline): LGHNA, YNFKEQ. The CDR3 covers 17 residues. Assay used: immunoSEQ multiplex PCR; TCRdb lists only in-frame clones, some missing. The data show about 56,000 clones, over 75% seen once. This clonotype was obtained from a man aged 65 to 85 with urothelial cancer. The sample was PBMCs, taken around atezolizumab (anti-PD-L1) treatment. The V call is TRBV4-2, the J call TRBJ2-5, with a possible D match to TRBD2 (5 bases). The end of the DNA is better explained by TRBJ2-7, so the J call may be wrong. CDR3 region: CASSQDNGGHSAYEQYF. The DNA for the CDR3 is TGTGCCAGCAGCCAAGATAATGGCGGGCACTCAGCCTACGAGCAGTACTTC.